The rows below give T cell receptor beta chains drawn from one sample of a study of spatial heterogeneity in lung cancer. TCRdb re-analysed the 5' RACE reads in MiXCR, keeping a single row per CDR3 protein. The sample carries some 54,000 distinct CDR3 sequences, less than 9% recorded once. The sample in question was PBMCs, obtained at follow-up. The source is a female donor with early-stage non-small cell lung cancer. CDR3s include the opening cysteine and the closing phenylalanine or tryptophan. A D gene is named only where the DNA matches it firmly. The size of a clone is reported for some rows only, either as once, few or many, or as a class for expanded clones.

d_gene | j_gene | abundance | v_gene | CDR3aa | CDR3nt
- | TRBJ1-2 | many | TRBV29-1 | CSVQPQGEDGYTF | TGCAGCGTTCAACCCCAGGGAGAGGATGGCTACACCTTC
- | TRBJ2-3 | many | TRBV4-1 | CASSQGAGTDTQYF | TGCGCCAGCAGCCAAGGGGCAGGCACAGATACGCAGTATTTT
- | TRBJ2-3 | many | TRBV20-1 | CSASGLRGEDTQYF | TGCAGTGCTAGTGGACTCCGGGGCGAAGATACGCAGTATTTT
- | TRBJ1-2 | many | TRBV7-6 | CASSPGINYGYTF | TGTGCCAGCAGCCCCGGGATTAACTATGGCTACACCTTC
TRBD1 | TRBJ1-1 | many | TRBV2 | CASSEQGANTEAFF | TGTGCCAGCAGTGAACAGGGGGCGAACACTGAAGCTTTCTTT
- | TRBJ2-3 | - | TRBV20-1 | CSARGPGGTDTQYF | TGCAGTGCTAGAGGTCCCGGGGGCACAGATACGCAGTATTTT
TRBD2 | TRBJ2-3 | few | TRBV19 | CASSLAGVLTDTQYF | TGTGCCAGTAGCCTAGCGGGGGTGCTCACAGATACGCAGTATTTT
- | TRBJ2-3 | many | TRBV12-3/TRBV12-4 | CASSLRRNTQYF | TGTGCCAGCAGTTTAAGGAGGAATACGCAGTATTTT
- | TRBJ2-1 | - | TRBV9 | CASSVGGTNNEQFF | TGTGCCAGCAGCGTAGGGGGGACAAATAATGAGCAGTTCTTC
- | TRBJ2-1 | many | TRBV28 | CASSLGGGGGFF | TGTGCCAGCAGTCTTGGGGGCGGCGGTGGGTTCTTC
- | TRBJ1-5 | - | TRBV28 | CASSLQGIPSNQPQHF | TGTGCCAGCAGTTTACAAGGTATCCCTAGCAATCAGCCCCAGCATTTT
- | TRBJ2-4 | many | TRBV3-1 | CASSQEGVRGRENIQYF | TGTGCCAGCAGCCAAGAAGGTGTCCGGGGAAGGGAAAACATTCAGTACTTC
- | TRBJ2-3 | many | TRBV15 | CATSSPSGARIDTQYF | TGTGCCACCAGCAGCCCTTCGGGGGCCCGGATAGATACGCAGTATTTT
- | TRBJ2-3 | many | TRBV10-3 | CAISELSTDTQYF | TGTGCCATCAGTGAGTTGAGCACAGATACGCAGTATTTT
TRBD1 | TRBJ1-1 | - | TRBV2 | CASTRQGTTNTEAFF | TGTGCCAGCACCAGACAGGGGACGACGAACACTGAAGCTTTCTTT
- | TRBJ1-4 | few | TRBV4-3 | CASSQGVGQGGEKLFF | TGCGCCAGCAGCCAAGGAGTTGGCCAGGGAGGGGAAAAACTGTTTTTT
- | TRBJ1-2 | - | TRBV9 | CASSVGVSNYGYTF | TGTGCCAGCAGCGTAGGTGTATCCAACTATGGCTACACCTTC
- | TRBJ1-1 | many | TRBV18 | CASSPGMPNTEAFF | TGTGCCAGCTCACCGGGGATGCCTAACACTGAAGCTTTCTTT
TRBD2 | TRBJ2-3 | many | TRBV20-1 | CSAPSTSIYTQYF | TGCAGTGCCCCATCGACTAGCATCTATACGCAGTATTTT
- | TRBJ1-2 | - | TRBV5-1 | CASSSDPRDGYTF | TGCGCCAGCAGCTCGGACCCTAGGGATGGCTACACCTTC
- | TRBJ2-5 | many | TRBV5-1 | CASNGLRQETQYF | TGCGCCAGCAACGGCCTAAGGCAAGAGACCCAGTACTTC
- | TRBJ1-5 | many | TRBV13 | CASSHRGDQPQHF | TGTGCCAGCAGCCACCGGGGAGATCAGCCCCAGCATTTT